Listed below are T cell receptor beta chains from one sample, sequenced in a study of identical twins. TCRdb used MiXCR to reprocess the 5' RACE reads, holding one entry per CDR3 protein. This table holds about 240,000 distinct CDR3 sequences, 7.5% found once. The sample also formed part of further work on yellow fever vaccine responses in identical twins.

Sequencing used CD8+ T cells sorted from blood. The receptors were gathered from a woman aged 18-30 years in good health. CDR3s include the opening cysteine and the closing phenylalanine or tryptophan. The order of the fields is D gene, J gene, V gene, clone size, CDR3 DNA, CDR3 protein. A D gene is named only where the DNA matches it firmly. Some rows have no size entry. The others give once, few or many, or a class for an expanded clone.

d_call: TRBD1
j_call: TRBJ2-3
v_call: TRBV5-1
clone_size: NA
cdr3_nt: TGCGCCAGCAGCTTTTGGGACAGACTCACAGATACGCAGTATTTT
cdr3_aa: CASSFWDRLTDTQYF

d_call: NA
j_call: TRBJ2-7
v_call: TRBV28
clone_size: many
cdr3_nt: TGTGCCAGCAGTTTAGAAGCGGGACAGAACCGGGACAAGACCTACGAGCAGTACTTC
cdr3_aa: CASSLEAGQNRDKTYEQYF

d_call: TRBD2
j_call: TRBJ2-5
v_call: TRBV12-3/TRBV12-4
clone_size: many
cdr3_nt: TGTGCCAGCAGCCCGGGACTAGCGGGGTGGGAGACCCAGTACTTC
cdr3_aa: CASSPGLAGWETQYF

d_call: NA
j_call: TRBJ2-7
v_call: TRBV29-1
clone_size: NA
cdr3_nt: TGCAGCGTTGATGAGGACTACGAGCAGTACTTC
cdr3_aa: CSVDEDYEQYF

d_call: NA
j_call: TRBJ1-1
v_call: TRBV18
clone_size: few
cdr3_nt: TGTGCCAGCTCACCAGAGGACAGATTCAAGAACACTGAAGCTTTCTTT
cdr3_aa: CASSPEDRFKNTEAFF

d_call: TRBD1
j_call: TRBJ2-7
v_call: TRBV5-6
clone_size: many
cdr3_nt: TGTGCCAGCAGCTATCCGGGACAGGGGGCCCACGAGCAGTACTTC
cdr3_aa: CASSYPGQGAHEQYF

d_call: NA
j_call: TRBJ2-1
v_call: TRBV4-1
clone_size: few
cdr3_nt: TGCGCCAGCAGCCAAGCGTCCGGTGAGCAGTTCTTC
cdr3_aa: CASSQASGEQFF

d_call: NA
j_call: TRBJ2-5
v_call: TRBV12-3/TRBV12-4
clone_size: many
cdr3_nt: TGTGCCAGCAGTTTAGCGTCTAGTGAAGAGACCCAGTACTTC
cdr3_aa: CASSLASSEETQYF

d_call: TRBD2
j_call: TRBJ2-5
v_call: TRBV12-3/TRBV12-4
clone_size: NA
cdr3_nt: TGTGCCAGCAGCGTTAGCGGGAGTTCTTTAGAGACCCAGTACTTC
cdr3_aa: CASSVSGSSLETQYF

d_call: NA
j_call: TRBJ1-1
v_call: TRBV7-9
clone_size: many
cdr3_nt: TGTGCCAGCACCCCCCCGTCAGGGATTAACACTGAAGCTTTCTTT
cdr3_aa: CASTPPSGINTEAFF

d_call: NA
j_call: TRBJ2-1
v_call: TRBV5-6
clone_size: many
cdr3_nt: TGTGCCAGCAGCCCTGGACTAAATGAGCAGTTCTTC
cdr3_aa: CASSPGLNEQFF

d_call: TRBD2
j_call: TRBJ2-7
v_call: TRBV29-1
clone_size: many
cdr3_nt: TGCAGCGTTGAAGGATTAGCGGGGCTCTCTTCCTACGAGCAGTACTTC
cdr3_aa: CSVEGLAGLSSYEQYF

d_call: NA
j_call: TRBJ1-1
v_call: TRBV12-3/TRBV12-4
clone_size: many
cdr3_nt: TGTGCCAGCAGTCCGATGACTGAAGCTTTCTTT
cdr3_aa: CASSPMTEAFF

d_call: TRBD1
j_call: TRBJ2-1
v_call: TRBV20-1
clone_size: few
cdr3_nt: TGCAGTGCTAGAGTGGGGGGGACAGGGGTGATTGAGCAGTTCTTC
cdr3_aa: CSARVGGTGVIEQFF

d_call: TRBD2
j_call: TRBJ2-1
v_call: TRBV9
clone_size: many
cdr3_nt: TGTGCCAGCAGCGTAGACGCGGGAGCGTCAAATGAGCAGTTCTTC
cdr3_aa: CASSVDAGASNEQFF

d_call: NA
j_call: TRBJ2-1
v_call: TRBV5-1
clone_size: NA
cdr3_nt: TGCGCCAGCAGCGCATCGGACGGGCCGGGCAATGAGCAGTTCTTC
cdr3_aa: CASSASDGPGNEQFF

d_call: NA
j_call: TRBJ1-4
v_call: TRBV7-9
clone_size: few
cdr3_nt: TGTGCCAGCAGCTTAGGAGGGGATGAAAAACTGTTTTTT
cdr3_aa: CASSLGGDEKLFF

d_call: NA
j_call: TRBJ1-1
v_call: TRBV7-9
clone_size: NA
cdr3_nt: TGTGCCACGGGGGATGCGATAAACACTGAAGCTTTCTTT
cdr3_aa: CATGDAINTEAFF

d_call: NA
j_call: TRBJ1-4
v_call: TRBV25-1
clone_size: NA
cdr3_nt: TGTGCCAGCAGTGAATATTACGGCGCAACTAATGAAAAACTGTTTTTT
cdr3_aa: CASSEYYGATNEKLFF

d_call: NA
j_call: TRBJ2-7
v_call: TRBV12-3/TRBV12-4
clone_size: many
cdr3_nt: TGTGCCAGCAGCCGCGGGTCCGAGCAGTACTTC
cdr3_aa: CASSRGSEQYF